This T cell receptor (beta chain) was found in a study of T cell changes during pregnancy in multiple sclerosis. The junction had 14 bases not matched to a gene; V was cut back by 0 bases and J by 7 bases. The CDR3 is made up of 18 amino acids. Per the germline V gene, CDR1 is LGHNA and CDR2 is YSLEER. Clones were read by immunoSEQ multiplex PCR, and TCRdb kept only the in-frame ones, dropping some. The repertoire holds tens of thousands of clones, with more than 85% as singletons. The gene calls are TRBV4-3 and TRBJ1-4, with TRBD1 matching 7 bases. Sequenced material: peripheral blood, taken before pregnancy. The source of this sequence is a female donor with multiple sclerosis, enrolled in a pregnancy study. The CDR3 bases are TGCGCCAGCAGCCAAGAGCCACATAGGACAGGTCGCAGTGAAAAACTGTTTTTT. This gives the protein CASSQEPHRTGRSEKLFF.